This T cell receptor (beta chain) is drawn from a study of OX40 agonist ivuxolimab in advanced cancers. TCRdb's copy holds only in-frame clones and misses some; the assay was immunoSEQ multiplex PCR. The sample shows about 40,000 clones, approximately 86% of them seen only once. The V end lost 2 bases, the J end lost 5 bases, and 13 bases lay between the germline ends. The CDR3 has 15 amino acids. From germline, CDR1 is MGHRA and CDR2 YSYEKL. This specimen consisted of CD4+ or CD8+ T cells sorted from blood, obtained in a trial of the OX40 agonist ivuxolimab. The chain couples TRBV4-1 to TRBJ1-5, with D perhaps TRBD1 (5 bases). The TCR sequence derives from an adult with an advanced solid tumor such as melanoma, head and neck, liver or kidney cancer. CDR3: CASSQFGGGDQPQHF. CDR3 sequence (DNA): TGCGCCAGCAGCCAATTTGGGGGGGGAGATCAGCCCCAGCATTTT.